This entry is about one T cell receptor beta chain. What it binds is unknown. These data originate in a study of beta chain features in type 1 diabetes. At the level of the study: Investigators examined 85 million to 110 million sorted cells across all samples.

Expressed TCRB transcripts got sequenced, as all isolated RNA was reverse transcribed. Produced via immunoSEQ multiplex PCR; TCRdb's table is partial and in-frame only. The sample holds about 660,000 clones, 11% to 15% seen once. This CDR3 is built from 19 residues. Notes on the study in general: All four CD4+ subsets from Type 1 diabetes patients carried moderately but significantly shorter TCRB CDR3s.

Sequencing input: naive CD4+ T cells from blood. The sequence came from a man in his late teens or twenties with type 1 diabetes. The genes are TRBV21-1 and TRBJ2-1; the table's D gene call, TRBD2, was not cross checked with the DNA. TRBV21-1 is a documented pseudogene. CDR3 DNA sequence: TGTGCCAGCAGCAAAGCCCATAGACTAGCGGGGGTCCTTTACAATGAGCAGTTCTTC. Translation gives CASSKAHRLAGVLYNEQFF.